This T cell receptor (beta chain) was recovered during a study of shared clonotypes between healthy human individuals. Study context: The donor pool was made up of two women and a few men aged 18 to 49. Whole-study findings and limits: Relative to their counterparts shared across all four donors, non-shared clonotypes exhibited diminished generation probabilities.

Germline-derived CDR1 and CDR2 are SGHTA and FQGNSA. The germline V and J ends were trimmed by 5 bases and 0 bases, with 10 bases remaining between them. This CDR3 spans 15 amino acids. This clone was detected only a few times. Antigen specificity is unknown. Per the study methods: Junction-only sequences produced by ImmunoSEQ had no quality scores, so filtering differed. Clones were read by immunoSEQ multiplex PCR, and TCRdb kept only the in-frame ones, dropping some. V and J calls plus clone size are reproduced from that table; the DNA served to infer D and trimming. The repertoire has about 1 million clones, around 75% of them found once; the top ten carry approximately 1.5%. Researchers partitioned CD4+ cells into CD45RA+ naive and CD45RA-negative memory subsets.

The chain combines TRBV7-2 with TRBJ2-2; a possible D gene is TRBD1 (7 bases). This TCR derives from a man between 18 and 35 years old in good health. Material for sequencing was memory CD4+ T cells sorted from blood. Indicated subset: CD45RA-negative fraction. The chain's CDR3 is CASSQGGTNTGELFF. In DNA form, the CDR3 reads TGTGCCAGCAGCCAGGGGGGAACGAACACCGGGGAGCTGTTTTTT.